Listed here are 2 T cell receptor beta chains from one sample, sequenced in a study of shared clonotypes between healthy human individuals. Some clones are missing from TCRdb's copy, which holds only in-frame ones; the method was immunoSEQ multiplex PCR. The sample has approximately 940,000 clones, about three quarters seen once. The sequenced sample was memory CD4+ T cells sorted from blood. Sample subset: CD45RA-negative fraction. The receptors stem from a man aged 18 to 35 in good health.

J is TRBJ1-4 and V is TRBV5-1; D is unclear. Trimming took 0 bases from V and 1 from J, leaving 4 bases between them. CDR1 and CDR2 (germline): SGHRS, YFSETQ. The CDR3 sequence is 14 residues long. The CDR3 region has the DNA TGCGCCAGCAGCTTGGGGATAACTAATGAAAAACTGTTTTTT. Encoded protein: CASSLGITNEKLFF.

In its sample, this clone was seen a few times. Other DNA variants within this sample encode the same CDR3. CDR3 bases: TGTGCCAGCAGTGAAATCCTAGCGGGAGGCGCAGATACGCAGTATTTT. Translated: CASSEILAGGADTQYF. The V call is TRBV2, the J call TRBJ2-3; 11 bases agree with TRBD2. Germline V lookup: CDR1 SNHLY, CDR2 FYNNEI. The CDR3 is 16 residues long. The J segment lost 4 bases and the V segment lost 2 bases, leaving 5 bases of the junction unmatched.